The present T cell receptor beta chain was sequenced within a study of Tregs in tolerant kidney transplant recipients. Generated by immunoSEQ multiplex PCR, the TCRdb table keeps only in-frame clones and is missing some. Found here are 200,000 to 300,000 clones, roughly 80% of them singletons; the top ten hold under 0.65%. The V gene's germline CDR1 is MRHNA and CDR2 SNTAGT. CDR3 length equals 15 residues. V was trimmed by 1 base and J by 9 bases, leaving 13 bases between them. The genes are TRBV6-4 and TRBJ1-6; tentatively, D is TRBD1 (6 bases). The TCR comes from a human donor in good health. The sequencing sample was made of CD4+ T cells from blood. CDR3 in amino acids: CASSDWAGGRSPLHF. CDR3 bases: TGTGCCAGCAGTGACTGGGCCGGGGGCCGTTCACCCCTCCACTTT.